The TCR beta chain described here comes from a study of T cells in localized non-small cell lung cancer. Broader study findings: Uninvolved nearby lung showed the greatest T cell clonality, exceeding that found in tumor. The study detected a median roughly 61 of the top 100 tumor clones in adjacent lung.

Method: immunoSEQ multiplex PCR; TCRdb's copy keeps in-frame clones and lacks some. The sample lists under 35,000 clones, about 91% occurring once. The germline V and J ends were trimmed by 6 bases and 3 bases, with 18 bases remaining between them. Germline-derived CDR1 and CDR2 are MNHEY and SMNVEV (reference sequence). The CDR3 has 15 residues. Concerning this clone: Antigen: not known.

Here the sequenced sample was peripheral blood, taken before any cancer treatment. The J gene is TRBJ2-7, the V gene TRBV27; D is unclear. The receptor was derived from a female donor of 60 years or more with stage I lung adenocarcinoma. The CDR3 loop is CASRTSPHPDYEQYF. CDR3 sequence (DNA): TGTGCCAGCAGGACCTCTCCCCACCCAGACTACGAGCAGTACTTC.